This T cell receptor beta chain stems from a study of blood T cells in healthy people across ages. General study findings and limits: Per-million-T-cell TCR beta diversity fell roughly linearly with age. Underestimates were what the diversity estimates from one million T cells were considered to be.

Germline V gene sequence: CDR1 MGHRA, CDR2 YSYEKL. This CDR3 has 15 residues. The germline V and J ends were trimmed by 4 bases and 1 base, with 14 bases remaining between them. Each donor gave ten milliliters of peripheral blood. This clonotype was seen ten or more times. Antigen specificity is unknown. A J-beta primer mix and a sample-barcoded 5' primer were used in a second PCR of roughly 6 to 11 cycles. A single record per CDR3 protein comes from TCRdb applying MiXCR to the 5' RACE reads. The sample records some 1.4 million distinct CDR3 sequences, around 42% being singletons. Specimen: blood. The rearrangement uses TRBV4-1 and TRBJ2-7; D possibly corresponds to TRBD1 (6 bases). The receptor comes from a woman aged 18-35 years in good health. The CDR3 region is CASSPTTQGSYEQYF. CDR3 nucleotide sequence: TGCGCCAGCAGCCCGACCACGCAGGGGTCCTACGAGCAGTACTTC.